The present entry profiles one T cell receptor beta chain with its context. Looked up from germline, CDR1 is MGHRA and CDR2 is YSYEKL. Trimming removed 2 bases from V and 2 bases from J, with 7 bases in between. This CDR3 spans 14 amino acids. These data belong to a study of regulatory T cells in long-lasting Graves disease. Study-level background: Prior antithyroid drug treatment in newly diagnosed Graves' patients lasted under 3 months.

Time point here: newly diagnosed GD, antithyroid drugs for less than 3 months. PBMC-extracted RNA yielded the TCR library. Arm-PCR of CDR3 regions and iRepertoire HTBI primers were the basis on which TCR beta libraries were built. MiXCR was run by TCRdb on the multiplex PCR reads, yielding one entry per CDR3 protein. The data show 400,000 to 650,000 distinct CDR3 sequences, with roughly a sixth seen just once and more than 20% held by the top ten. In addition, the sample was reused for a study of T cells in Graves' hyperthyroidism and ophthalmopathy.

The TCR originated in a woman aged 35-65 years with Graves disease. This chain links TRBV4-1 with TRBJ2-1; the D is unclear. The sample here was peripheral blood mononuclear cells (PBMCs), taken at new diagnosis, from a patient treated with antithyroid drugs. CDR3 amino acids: CASSQIGPYNEQFF. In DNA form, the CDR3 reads TGCGCCAGCAGCCAAATAGGCCCCTACAATGAGCAGTTCTTC.